This T cell receptor beta chain originates from a study of vaccination and CD4 T cells after COVID-19. With respect to this clonotype: The antigen remains unidentified.

Oncomine TCR Beta short-read sequencing was applied to DNA from cultured CD4+ T cells. A single record per CDR3 protein comes from TCRdb applying MiXCR to the PCR reads. The sample records just over 4,000 distinct CDR3 sequences, less than 25% being singletons. Trimming cost V 0 bases and J 4 bases, with 9 bases left between them. This CDR3 comprises 14 residues. Germline V gene data show CDR1 as LNHNV and CDR2 as YYDKDF (reference sequence). Noted treatment: approximately 9-day PBMC culture with coronavirus spike peptide pools or control peptides (ViraFEST assay). The sequence derives from a human donor who had recovered from COVID-19. The sample was CD4+ T cells from blood, cultured in vitro. The genes are TRBV15 and TRBJ1-1; the D gene is possibly TRBD1 (5 bases). For the CDR3, the DNA is TGTGCCACCAGCAGAGATAGGAGGGGCACTGAAGCTTTCTTT. It translates to CATSRDRRGTEAFF.